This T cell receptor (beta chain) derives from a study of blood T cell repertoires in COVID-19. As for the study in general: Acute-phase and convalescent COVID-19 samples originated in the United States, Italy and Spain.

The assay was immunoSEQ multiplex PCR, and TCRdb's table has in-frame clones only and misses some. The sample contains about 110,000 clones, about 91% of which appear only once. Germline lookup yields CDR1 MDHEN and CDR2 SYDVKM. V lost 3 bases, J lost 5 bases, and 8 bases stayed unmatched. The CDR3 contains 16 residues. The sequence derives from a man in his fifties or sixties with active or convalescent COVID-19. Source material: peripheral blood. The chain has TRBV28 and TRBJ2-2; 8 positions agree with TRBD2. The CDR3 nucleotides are TGTGCCAGCAGTTTTTCCGGGACTAGTAGGACCGGGGAGCTGTTTTTT. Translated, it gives CASSFSGTSRTGELFF. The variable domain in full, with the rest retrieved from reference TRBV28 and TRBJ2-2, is DVKVTQSSRYLVKRTGEKVFLECVQDMDHENMFWYRQDPGLGLRLIYFSYDVKMKEKGDIPEGYSVSREKKERFSLILESASTNQTSMYLCASSFSGTSRTGELFFGEGSRLTVL.